Following are 25 T cell receptor beta chains from one sample sequenced in a study of metastatic and nonmetastatic thyroid tumors. Until they underwent thyroid surgery, no patient had received any treatment. TCRdb re-called the PCR reads through MiXCR. The data contain around 26,000 clones, approximately 20% of them singletons. What was sequenced was adjacent normal tissue. These receptors all stem from a female donor with papillary thyroid cancer or a benign thyroid nodule (not recorded which). Some clones in this sample may be carry-over from other donors' samples.

This clone was counted only a few times. V gene TRBV6-2 or TRBV6-3 combines with J gene TRBJ2-7; tentatively, D is TRBD2 (5 bases). Between the trimmed V and J ends, which lost 0 bases and 13 bases, there was a span of 13 bases. Germline loops: CDR1 MNHEY, CDR2 SVGEGT. This CDR3 is 12 amino acids long. The CDR3 spells CASSYSSVTGYF. The DNA of the CDR3 is TGTGCCAGCAGTTACTCGTCGGTGACGGGATACTTC.

There are a few counts of this clone. The rearrangement joins TRBV19 to TRBJ1-5; no clear D gene. With 5 bases removed from V and 5 bases from J, the gap between germline ends came to 16 bases. CDR1 LNHDA and CDR2 SQIVND come from the germline V gene (reference sequence). The CDR3 sequence is 15 residues long. CDR3 coding DNA: TGTGCCAGTAGTCACGGACGGCTCACTTATCAGCCCCAGCATTTT. This codes for CASSHGRLTYQPQHF.

To note about this clone: It may be a read error: a sequence one base away is much more abundant. The chain joins TRBV3-1 to TRBJ1-1; D possibly corresponds to TRBD1 (5 bases). The CDR3 has 15 residues. Germline V gene data show CDR1 as LGHDT and CDR2 as YNNKEL (reference sequence). Trimming left V 4 bases short and J 6 bases short, with 18 bases between. CDR3 coding DNA: TGTGCCAGCAGCCCCTTAGCAGGGCTGGAAGCTGAAGCTTTCTTT. This codes for CASSPLAGLEAEAFF.

This clone was counted many times. The gene calls are TRBV11-3 and TRBJ1-4; TRBD1 aligns across 8 bases. Germline V lookup: CDR1 SGHNT, CDR2 YENEEA. V lost 5 bases to trimming and J lost 4 bases; unmatched junction nucleotides: 9. The CDR3 is 16 amino acids. CDR3 residues: CASSRERTGYNEKLFF. The CDR3 nucleotides read TGTGCCAGCAGCCGGGAGAGGACAGGGTATAATGAAAAACTGTTTTTT. The whole variable domain, remainder taken from reference TRBV11-3 and TRBJ1-4, is EAGVVQSPRYKIIEKKQPVAFWCNPISGHNTLYWYLQNLGQGPELLIRYENEEAVDDSQLPKDRFSAERLKGVDSTLKIQPAELGDSAVYLCASSRERTGYNEKLFFGSGTQLSVL.

Of note for this clone: A read error is likely, as this CDR3 ends without the conserved phenylalanine or tryptophan. The V and J genes are TRBV29-1 and TRBJ1-1; D is unresolved. Looked up from germline, CDR1 is SQVTM and CDR2 is ANQGSEA. The CDR3 has 12 amino acids. Trimming left V 3 bases short and J 1 base short, with 6 bases between. CDR3: CSVEEGNTEAFI. In DNA, the CDR3 is TGCAGCGTTGAGGAGGGGAACACTGAAGCTTTCATT.

This clone occurred many times. The chain employs TRBV7-9 and TRBJ2-5; a possible D gene is TRBD2 (6 bases). The CDR3 totals 15 residues. Germline CDR1 and CDR2: SEHNR and FQNEAQ (reference sequence). The V gene lost 4 bases and the J gene lost 1 base, with 13 bases spanning the gap. CDR3 protein: CASSYQMGLQETQYF. In DNA, the CDR3 is TGTGCCAGCAGCTACCAGATGGGACTCCAAGAGACCCAGTACTTC.

At least ten counts were recorded for this clone. The gene calls are TRBV10-3 and TRBJ2-2; TRBD1 agrees at 8 bases. The J segment lost 3 bases and the V segment lost 2 bases, leaving 2 bases of the junction unmatched. The length of the CDR3 is 15 residues. CDR1 and CDR2 (germline): ENHRY, SYGVKD. DNA for the CDR3: TGTGCCATCAGTGAGGGCAGGGGGCACACCGGGGAGCTGTTTTTT. It encodes CAISEGRGHTGELFF.

The table lists this clone with a few counts. This chain joins TRBV12-3 or TRBV12-4 and TRBJ1-1, with D perhaps matching TRBD1 (5 bases). V was cut by 2 bases and J by 2 bases, with 9 bases left in between. The CDR3 loop spans 14 amino acids. The CDR3 loop is CASSLLGTNTEAFF. The CDR3 DNA follows: TGTGCCAGCAGTTTACTAGGGACCAACACTGAAGCTTTCTTT.

This clone was picked up many times. The V and J genes are TRBV15 and TRBJ1-1; perhaps TRBD1 as D (5 bases). The V gene lost 0 bases and the J gene lost 3 bases, with 11 bases spanning the gap. The CDR3 has 15 amino acids. Germline CDR1 is LNHNV and CDR2 is YYDKDF (reference sequence). CDR3 amino acids: CATSRDRGSDTEAFF. CDR3 nucleotides: TGTGCCACCAGCAGAGACCGGGGGTCGGACACTGAAGCTTTCTTT.

This clone was detected ten times or more. The CDR3 is CASSSATAGERGTGELFF. CDR3 bases: TGTGCCAGCAGTTCAGCAACAGCAGGGGAACGAGGCACCGGGGAGCTGTTTTTT. The chain couples TRBV27 to TRBJ2-2, with D possibly TRBD1 on 6 matching bases. V was shortened by 4 bases and J by 4 bases, with 22 bases between the two germline ends. The germline V gene has CDR1 MNHEY and CDR2 SMNVEV (reference sequence). The CDR3 loop spans 18 amino acids.

The CDR3 is CASSEKGSAFF. In DNA, the CDR3 is TGTGCCAGCAGCGAAAAGGGATCGGCTTTCTTT. The chain employs TRBV6-1 and TRBJ1-1, with no clear D. The CDR3 is 11 amino acids. Between the trimmed V and J ends, which lost 6 bases and 11 bases, there was a span of 13 bases. Germline CDR1 and CDR2: MNHNS and SASEGT.

This clone was seen repeatedly, ten times or more. This chain joins TRBV28 and TRBJ2-1; D is unresolved. CDR1 MDHEN and CDR2 SYDVKM come from the germline V gene. The CDR3 contains 13 residues. The V end was cut by 1 base, the J end by 9 bases, with 10 bases between. CDR3 nucleotide sequence: TGTGCCAGCAGTTTATCGGCGGAAACTGAGCAGTTCTTC. This translates into CASSLSAETEQFF.

V and J are TRBV6-1 and TRBJ2-5; D perhaps matches TRBD1 (5 bases). CDR1 and CDR2 (germline): MNHNS, SASEGT. V lost 5 bases and J 4 bases, leaving 14 bases between the germline ends. The CDR3 has 14 residues. The CDR3 protein is CASSHRRDGETQYF. The CDR3 DNA sequence: TGTGCCAGCAGTCATCGCAGGGATGGAGAGACCCAGTACTTC.

This clone has ten or more counts. The V gene is TRBV19, the J gene TRBJ2-5; D not resolved. Per the germline V gene, CDR1 is LNHDA and CDR2 is SQIVND (reference sequence). The CDR3 contains 16 residues. V gave up 3 bases and J gave up 0 bases, with 14 bases separating them. This CDR3 is CASSMGKASYQETQYF. The CDR3 nucleotides read TGTGCCAGTAGTATGGGCAAGGCCTCGTACCAAGAGACCCAGTACTTC.

J is TRBJ1-1 and V is TRBV30, with D hard to call. The CDR3 loop spans 12 amino acids. Per the germline V gene, CDR1 is GTSNPN and CDR2 is SVGIG (reference sequence). Trimming stripped 5 bases from V and 2 bases from J, with 9 bases between. The CDR3 nucleotides are TGTGCCTGGTGCAGGATTAACACTGAAGCTTTCTTT. It codes for CAWCRINTEAFF.

This clone was counted many times. The V call is TRBV20-1, the J call TRBJ1-6; 9 bases map to TRBD1. The CDR3 is made up of 16 amino acids. Germline V CDR1 and CDR2: DFQATT, SNEGSKA (reference sequence). Trimming removed 0 bases from V and 11 bases from J; junction bases left unmatched: 11. Here the CDR3 reads CSARDLSGTGLAPLHF. DNA of the CDR3: TGCAGTGCTAGAGATCTATCCGGGACAGGGTTGGCACCCCTCCACTTT.

This clone has at least ten counts. The chain employs TRBV2 and TRBJ2-3, with 8 bases lining up with TRBD1. The CDR3 runs to 19 residues. Germline V gene lookup returns CDR1 SNHLY and CDR2 FYNNEI. Trimming took 4 bases from V and 0 from J; bases not matched to a gene: 15. CDR3 DNA: TGTGCCAGCAGTGCGACAGGGGAAGACTATGAAACTAGCACAGATACGCAGTATTTT. This encodes CASSATGEDYETSTDTQYF.

With respect to this clone: Germline is not matched at one junction end, which may reflect a read error. CDR3 nucleotide sequence: TGTGCCAGCAGTGAAGACTCGCCTCGTAAATATCAGCCCCAGCACTTT. It yields the protein CASSEDSPRKYQPQHF. V gene TRBV2 combines with J gene TRBJ1-5, with D unclear. The V gene's germline CDR1 is SNHLY and CDR2 FYNNEI. The CDR3 contains 16 residues.

This clone is categorized as medium-sized. The rearrangement uses TRBV27 and TRBJ2-7, with D unclear. Germline CDR1 is MNHEY and CDR2 is SMNVEV (reference sequence). This CDR3 is 15 amino acids long. V was trimmed by 5 bases and J by 3 bases, leaving 17 bases between them. The CDR3 here is CASSPSPSGFYEQYF. CDR3 coding DNA: TGTGCCAGCAGTCCGTCCCCCAGTGGATTCTACGAGCAGTACTTC.

This clone was seen repeatedly, ten times or more. This chain joins TRBV30 and TRBJ2-5, with 8 bases identical to TRBD2. The CDR3 contains 18 residues. J gave up 4 bases and V 5 bases, and 21 bases lay outside the gene matches. Germline V gene lookup returns CDR1 GTSNPN and CDR2 SVGIG (reference sequence). The CDR3 DNA follows: TGTGCCTGGGGGCCCGGGATAGCGGGACACCCGGGGAGAGAGACCCAGTACTTC. It encodes CAWGPGIAGHPGRETQYF. The variable domain in full, completed from reference TRBV30 and TRBJ2-5, reads SQTIHQWPATLVQPVGSPLSLECTVEGTSNPNLYWYRQAAGRGLQLLFYSVGIGQISSEVPQNLSASRPQDRQFILSSKKLLLSDSGFYLCAWGPGIAGHPGRETQYFGPGTRLLVL.

This clone has just a few counts. CDR3 DNA sequence: TGTGCCAGCAGTTCCTCACTAGCGGGAGCCTCCTACGAGCAGTACTTC. Protein sequence: CASSSSLAGASYEQYF. The V and J genes are TRBV27 and TRBJ2-7; TRBD2 matches at 11 bases. The germline gives CDR1 MNHEY, CDR2 SMNVEV (reference sequence). The CDR3 totals 16 residues. V lost 4 bases to trimming and J lost 0 bases; unmatched junction nucleotides: 5.

This clone is judged medium-sized. The chain has TRBV11-2 and TRBJ2-2, with D uncertain. CDR1 is SGHAT, CDR2 FQNNGV, per germline. This CDR3 region has 15 residues. Trimming took off 3 bases at V and 0 bases at J, with 8 bases between the two ends. The DNA of the CDR3 is TGTGCCAGCAGCTTTTTAGGGCCGAACACCGGGGAGCTGTTTTTT. Protein: CASSFLGPNTGELFF.

This clone qualifies as medium-sized. Other DNA sequences in the same sample also yield this CDR3. The V gene is TRBV7-8, the J gene TRBJ2-7; the D is unclear. Germline V gene lookup returns CDR1 SGHVS and CDR2 FQNEAQ. This CDR3 region has 11 residues. Trimming pared 5 bases from V and 6 bases from J, leaving 8 bases between. CDR3 in amino acids: CASSPQFEQYF. In DNA form, the CDR3 reads TGTGCCAGCAGCCCACAGTTCGAGCAGTACTTC. Full variable domain (rest looked up from reference TRBV7-8 and TRBJ2-7): GAGVSQSPRYKVAKRGQDVALRCDPISGHVSLFWYQQALGQGPEFLTYFQNEAQLDKSGLPSDRFFAERPEGSVSTLKIQRTQQEDSAVYLCASSPQFEQYFGPGTRLTVT.

This clone appeared a single time. The chain is built from TRBV20-1 and TRBJ2-7; D possibly corresponds to TRBD2 (6 bases). The CDR3 is 14 residues long. Germline loops: CDR1 DFQATT, CDR2 SNEGSKA (reference sequence). V shed 1 base and J shed 3 bases, with 13 bases lying between them. In DNA form, the CDR3 reads TGCAGTGCTAGAGGGAGGGTGGCGAACTACGAGCAGTACTTC. This sequence encodes CSARGRVANYEQYF.

This clone was seen only a few times. This chain uses TRBV6-1 with TRBJ1-5; maybe TRBD1 (6 bases). V was clipped by 5 bases and J by 7 bases, with 15 bases between them. Germline V gene data show CDR1 as MNHNS and CDR2 as SASEGT. CDR3 length: 14 residues. CDR3 in amino acids: CASSTGIAGQPQHF. In DNA, the CDR3 is TGTGCCAGCAGTACAGGGATTGCCGGGCAGCCCCAGCATTTT.